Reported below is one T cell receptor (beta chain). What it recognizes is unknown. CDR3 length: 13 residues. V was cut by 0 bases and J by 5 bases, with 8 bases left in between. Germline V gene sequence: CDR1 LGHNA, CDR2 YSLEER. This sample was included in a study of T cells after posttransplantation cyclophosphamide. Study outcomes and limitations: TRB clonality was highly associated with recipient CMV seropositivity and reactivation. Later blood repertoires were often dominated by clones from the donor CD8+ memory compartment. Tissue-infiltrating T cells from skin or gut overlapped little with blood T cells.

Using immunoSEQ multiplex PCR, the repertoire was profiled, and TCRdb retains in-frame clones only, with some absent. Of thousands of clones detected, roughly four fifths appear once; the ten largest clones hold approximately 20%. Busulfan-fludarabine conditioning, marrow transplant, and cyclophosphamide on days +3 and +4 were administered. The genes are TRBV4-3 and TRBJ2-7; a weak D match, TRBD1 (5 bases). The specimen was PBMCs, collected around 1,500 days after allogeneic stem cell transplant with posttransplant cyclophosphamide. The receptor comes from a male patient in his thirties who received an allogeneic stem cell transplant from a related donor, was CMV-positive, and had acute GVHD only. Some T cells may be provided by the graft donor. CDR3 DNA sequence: TGCGCCAGCAGCCAAGATTCAGGGAACGAGCAGTACTTC. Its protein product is CASSQDSGNEQYF.